This TCR beta chain derives from a study of response to subunit inactivated influenza vaccine. V lost 4 bases to trimming and J lost 0 bases; unmatched junction nucleotides: 15. The CDR3 is 21 amino acids. The germline CDR1 and CDR2 sequences are ENHRY and SYGVKD. This clonotype appeared many times. The antigen is unknown. One entry per CDR3 protein, called by TCRdb with MiXCR from the RT-PCR reads. This table holds approximately 480,000 distinct CDR3 sequences, 11% found once. General study findings and limits: Each seasonal flu vaccination may recruit only limited new T cells, authors suggested.

The sequenced sample was PBMCs from blood, obtained roughly 46 days after vaccination. The chain employs TRBV10-3 and TRBJ2-1; TRBD2 matches at 13 bases. This TCR came from a man between 50 and 59 years old who received an inactivated influenza vaccine. This CDR3 is CAISGGRTRTSGSGSYNEQFF. The CDR3 nucleotides are TGTGCCATCAGTGGTGGAAGGACCCGGACTAGCGGGAGTGGCTCCTACAATGAGCAGTTCTTC.